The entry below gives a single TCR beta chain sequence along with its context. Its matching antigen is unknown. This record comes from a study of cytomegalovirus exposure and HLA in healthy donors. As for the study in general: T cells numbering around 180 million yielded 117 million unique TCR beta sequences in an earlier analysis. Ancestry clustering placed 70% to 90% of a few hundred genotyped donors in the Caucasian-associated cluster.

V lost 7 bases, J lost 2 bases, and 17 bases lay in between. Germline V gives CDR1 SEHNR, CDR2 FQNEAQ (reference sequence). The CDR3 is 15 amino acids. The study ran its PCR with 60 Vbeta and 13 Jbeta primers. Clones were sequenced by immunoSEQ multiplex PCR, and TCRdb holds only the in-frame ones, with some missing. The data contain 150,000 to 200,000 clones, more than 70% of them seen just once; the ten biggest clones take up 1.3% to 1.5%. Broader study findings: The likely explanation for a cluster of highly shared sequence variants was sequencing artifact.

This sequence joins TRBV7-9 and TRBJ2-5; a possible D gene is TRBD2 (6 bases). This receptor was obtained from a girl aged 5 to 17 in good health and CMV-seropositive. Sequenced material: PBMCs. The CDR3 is CASIHGRLTQETQYF. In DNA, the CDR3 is TGTGCCAGCATCCACGGGAGACTTACTCAAGAGACCCAGTACTTC.